This entry describes one TCR beta chain. The clone's antigen remains unknown. Per-base quality was not reported, and no clone a single base away is much larger than it. The time point label for this specimen denotes: baseline before first vaccination. Samples from vaccinated people were obtained from the UK trials COV001 and COV002, which included a single-blind randomized controlled phase 2/3 trial of AZD1222 (ChAdOx1 nCoV-19) in healthy adults. For TCRbeta chain sequencing, PBMC samples from trial participants were taken at day 0 and at day 28 after the second dose. The data belong to a study of T cell responses to AZD1222 COVID-19 vaccine (dated by TCRdb to about 2021). At the level of the whole study: AZD1222 recipients whose second dose came at about 4 weeks and those whose second dose came at about 12 weeks were combined into one group, since spike-specific TCR depth and breadth did not differ between the two schedules. A total of just over 230 trial participants underwent TCR sequencing, of whom nearly 210 had received two doses of AZD1222 and about 26 had received two doses of the MenACWY control vaccine. Trial participants were enrolled into age subgroups of 18-55, 56-69 and 70-plus years, which contained about 150, 27 and 61 TCR-sequenced participants, respectively.

Results and caveats for the whole study, not just this receptor: Spike-specific TCR breadth and depth rose significantly after two AZD1222 doses compared with day 0 and with MenACWY recipients. Participants were mostly white British and included more females than males, and it was suggested by the authors that clonal diversity may have been underestimated. The 56-69-year group was small, and its depth increase did not reach significance, likely because of low power. Reportedly, almost half of the unique spike-specific TCRs recognized epitopes lying outside the regions that are mutated in the B.1.351 and B.1.1.7 variants. CD4 TCRs associated with the vaccine covered the entire spike protein, and the dominant responses were in regions 160-218 and 743-854. Conclusions about previously exposed vaccinees were limited because only five to seven AZD1222 recipients were SARS-CoV-2 seropositive at baseline. No day 14 peak-response samples were available, so repertoires were characterized only after the peak T cell response.

The CDR3 regions of human TCRbeta chains were analyzed by immunosequencing. Turning to the authors' computational methods: TCRs in the repertoires were matched against a reference library of SARS-CoV-2-specific TCRs that had been generated with the MIRA antigen-specificity platform. Breadth was defined as the fraction of unique TCRs that were SARS-CoV-2-associated. Depth was defined as the fraction of total T cells that were SARS-CoV-2-associated. Using the MIRA data, each spike-specific TCR was assigned both to the spike region to which the TCR was reactive and to a CD4 or CD8 class. Log10-transformed breadth and depth values were compared by one-way ANOVA with Sidak's multiple comparisons tests. TCRdb re-hosts the immuneACCESS table, in-frame sequences only. Its copies lack some clones; in the studies checked, an unresolved V gene accounts for under half of them, and the cause for the rest is not known. That table supplies the V and J calls and clone size; D and trimming were determined from the DNA. The sample has approximately 110,000 clones on record, roughly 90% of them singletons. Together, the top ten hold 0.95% to 1.5% of the sample.

The CDR1 and CDR2 encoded by the germline V gene (reference sequence) are SGHKS and YYEKEE. The CDR3 has 14 amino acids, counting the end cysteine and phenylalanine. The kept DNA is CDR3 alone, 42 bases in frame from the first base. Trimming removed 0 bases from V and 3 bases from J; the gene matches leave 0 bases unexplained. This sequence originates from an adult in good health. Recombination connected TRBV5-5 to TRBJ2-7, with 10 bases aligning to TRBD1. Sample: peripheral blood, taken on day 0 of AZD1222 vaccination. The base sequence is TGTGCCAGCAGCTTGGGGACAGGGGGCTACGAGCAGTACTTC. Translated, it gives CASSLGTGGYEQYF.